These T cell receptor beta chains were read from a single sample in a study of spatial heterogeneity in lung cancer. TCRdb re-analysed the 5' RACE reads in MiXCR, keeping a single row per CDR3 protein. The sample records around 4,000 distinct CDR3 sequences, approximately 8% being singletons. The material was lung tumor tissue, obtained at surgery. The receptors shown here come from a male donor with early-stage non-small cell lung cancer. The CDR3 runs from the conserved cysteine through the conserved F or W. A D gene is named only where the DNA matches it firmly. The size field is filled for only some rows; it gives once, few, many or a size class.

abundance	d_gene	v_gene	j_gene	CDR3aa	CDR3nt
medium-sized	.	TRBV30	TRBJ1-5	CAWSVLGGGQPQHF	TGTGCCTGGAGTGTACTAGGAGGAGGACAGCCCCAGCATTTT
many	.	TRBV23-1	TRBJ1-5	CASSQSAVNQPQHF	TGCGCCAGCAGTCAATCGGCGGTCAATCAGCCCCAGCATTTT
.	.	TRBV27	TRBJ1-1	CASSLGGVNTEAFF	TGTGCCAGCAGTTTGGGTGGGGTGAACACTGAAGCTTTCTTT
medium-sized	.	TRBV28	TRBJ2-7	CASTLSGHEQYF	TGTGCCAGCACCCTGTCAGGGCACGAGCAGTACTTC
medium-sized	.	TRBV6-5	TRBJ1-2	CASSYDSGTLYGYTF	TGTGCCAGCAGTTATGATAGTGGGACACTCTATGGCTACACCTTC
medium-sized	.	TRBV27	TRBJ2-1	CASSSLRAFSDNEQFF	TGTGCCAGCAGTTCCCTCCGGGCTTTTTCTGACAATGAGCAGTTCTTC
medium-sized	.	TRBV2	TRBJ1-2	CASSEGGSDYGYTF	TGTGCCAGCAGTGAAGGAGGAAGCGACTATGGCTACACCTTC
medium-sized	.	TRBV7-2	TRBJ1-5	CASSLYEDQPQHF	TGTGCCAGCAGCTTATACGAGGATCAGCCCCAGCATTTT
medium-sized	.	TRBV6-2/TRBV6-3	TRBJ2-1	CASSDRRTAYNEQFF	TGTGCCAGCAGTGACCGTCGGACAGCCTACAATGAGCAGTTCTTC
medium-sized	.	TRBV6-5	TRBJ1-2	CASSYHAQRNYGYTF	TGTGCCAGCAGTTACCACGCCCAGAGAAACTATGGCTACACCTTC
many	.	TRBV20-1	TRBJ2-7	CSARDQSSYEQYF	TGCAGTGCTAGAGATCAGTCCTCCTACGAGCAGTACTTC
medium-sized	.	TRBV2	TRBJ1-6	CASREGSSYNSPLHF	TGTGCCTCCAGGGAGGGGAGCTCCTATAATTCACCCCTCCACTTT
many	.	TRBV12-3/TRBV12-4	TRBJ2-2	CASSLSLTGELFF	TGTGCCAGCAGTTTGTCTTTAACCGGGGAGCTGTTTTTT
many	.	TRBV4-2	TRBJ2-7	CASSQALDAYEQYF	TGTGCCAGCAGCCAAGCTCTAGACGCCTACGAGCAGTACTTC
many	TRBD1	TRBV15	TRBJ2-6	CATSRDRGTGANVLTF	TGTGCCACCAGCAGGGACAGGGGAACTGGGGCCAACGTCCTGACTTTC
medium-sized	TRBD1	TRBV6-2/TRBV6-3	TRBJ1-5	CASSYLPTGYGQPQHF	TGTGCCAGCAGTTACTTGCCGACAGGGTACGGGCAGCCCCAGCATTTT
many	.	TRBV24-1	TRBJ2-2	CATSDLPRLTNTGELFF	TGTGCCACCAGTGATTTGCCTCGGCTCACGAACACCGGGGAGCTGTTTTTT